This TCR beta chain was documented in a study of blood T cell repertoires in COVID-19. Whole-study context: Spain, Italy and the United States supplied samples that represented acute and convalescent COVID-19. From T cells, B-cell-depleted T cells, or PBMCs came the material, which was cDNA or gDNA.

J gave up 6 bases and V 5 bases, and 14 bases lay outside the gene matches. The CDR3 is made up of 17 amino acids. The germline V gene encodes CDR1 SGHVS and CDR2 FQNEAQ. Generated by immunoSEQ multiplex PCR, the TCRdb table keeps only in-frame clones and is missing some. The data hold fewer than 100,000 clones, with 87% observed a single time. The sequence came from an elderly woman with acute or convalescent COVID-19. Source material: peripheral blood. The J gene is TRBJ2-1, the V gene TRBV7-8; TRBD1 aligns across 9 bases. The CDR3 coding sequence is TGTGCCAGCAGCGCCGGGACAGGGATTCCCCTTACCAATGAGCAGTTCTTC. It is translated as CASSAGTGIPLTNEQFF.